A selection of T cell receptor beta chains follows, all from one sample in a study of beta chain features in type 1 diabetes. Some clones are missing from TCRdb's copy, which holds only in-frame ones; the method was immunoSEQ multiplex PCR. The repertoire holds roughly 250,000 clones, with about a fifth as singletons. The sequenced sample consisted of naive CD4+ T cells from blood. All receptors come from a woman between 40 and 50 years old with type 1 diabetes. Each CDR3 is given with its conserved first and last residue. D genes are given only for firm matches. Clone size is shown for a subset of rows, as once, few, many or a class of expanded clone.

clone_size: .; j_call: TRBJ2-1; v_call: TRBV7-2; d_call: TRBD2; cdr3_nt: TGTGCCAGCAGCCTGCCGACTAGCGGAAATGAGCAGTTCTTC; cdr3_aa: CASSLPTSGNEQFF
clone_size: .; j_call: TRBJ2-1; v_call: TRBV27; d_call: TRBD2; cdr3_nt: TGTGCCAGCAGTCGGTCGTGGGGAGGGGATGAGCAGTTCTTC; cdr3_aa: CASSRSWGGDEQFF
clone_size: .; j_call: TRBJ1-1; v_call: TRBV15; d_call: TRBD1; cdr3_nt: TGTGCCACCAGCAGAGGACAGGGGGACACTGAAGCTTTCTTT; cdr3_aa: CATSRGQGDTEAFF
clone_size: few; j_call: TRBJ2-7; v_call: TRBV28; d_call: TRBD1; cdr3_nt: TGTGCCAGCAGCACACAGGGGCTCGAGCAGTACTTC; cdr3_aa: CASSTQGLEQYF
clone_size: few; j_call: TRBJ2-7; v_call: TRBV28; d_call: TRBD1; cdr3_nt: TGTGCCATCCCGGGACAGGGCCCCCACGAGCAGTACTTC; cdr3_aa: CAIPGQGPHEQYF
clone_size: few; j_call: TRBJ2-4; v_call: TRBV6-5; d_call: TRBD1; cdr3_nt: TGTGCCAGCAGCCGGACAGGAATTGCCAAAAACATTCAGTACTTC; cdr3_aa: CASSRTGIAKNIQYF
clone_size: few; j_call: TRBJ2-1; v_call: TRBV7-9; d_call: TRBD2; cdr3_nt: TGTGCCAGCAGCCCTCCTGGACTAGCGGGTTCGTCAGACAATGAGCAGTTCTTC; cdr3_aa: CASSPPGLAGSSDNEQFF
clone_size: .; j_call: TRBJ2-3; v_call: TRBV28; d_call: TRBD2; cdr3_nt: TGTGCCAGCAGCCCACTAGCGAGAAGCACAGATACGCAGTATTTT; cdr3_aa: CASSPLARSTDTQYF
clone_size: .; j_call: TRBJ1-3; v_call: TRBV14; d_call: .; cdr3_nt: TGTGCCAGCAGCCGGTCAGTCTCTGGAAACACCATATATTTT; cdr3_aa: CASSRSVSGNTIYF
clone_size: .; j_call: TRBJ1-1; v_call: TRBV29-1; d_call: .; cdr3_nt: TGCAGCGTTGAAATACAGCCGAACACTGAAGCTTTCTTT; cdr3_aa: CSVEIQPNTEAFF
clone_size: .; j_call: TRBJ2-1; v_call: TRBV5-1; d_call: .; cdr3_nt: TGCGCCGCCACTAGGGGGAATGAGCAGTTCTTC; cdr3_aa: CAATRGNEQFF
clone_size: .; j_call: TRBJ2-7; v_call: TRBV2; d_call: TRBD1; cdr3_nt: TGTGCCAGCAGTGACCGGGACAGGGGGTCATACGAGCAGTACTTC; cdr3_aa: CASSDRDRGSYEQYF
clone_size: few; j_call: TRBJ2-2; v_call: TRBV11-2; d_call: .; cdr3_nt: TGTGCCAGCACCCGGCCCCGGGGTTTGCCCGGGGAGCTGTTTTTT; cdr3_aa: CASTRPRGLPGELFF
clone_size: few; j_call: TRBJ2-5; v_call: TRBV6-6; d_call: TRBD2; cdr3_nt: TGTGCCAGCAGTGGCCCGGGACTAGCGGGAGAGACCCAGTACTTC; cdr3_aa: CASSGPGLAGETQYF
clone_size: .; j_call: TRBJ1-1; v_call: TRBV5-1; d_call: TRBD1; cdr3_nt: TGCGCCAGCAGCTCAGACAGGGCGGGTGAAGCTTTCTTT; cdr3_aa: CASSSDRAGEAFF
clone_size: few; j_call: TRBJ1-1; v_call: TRBV5-1; d_call: TRBD1; cdr3_nt: TGCGCCAGCAGCTTAGGACAGGGAATGAACACTGAAGCTTTCTTT; cdr3_aa: CASSLGQGMNTEAFF
clone_size: .; j_call: TRBJ1-5; v_call: TRBV2; d_call: .; cdr3_nt: TGTGCCAGCAGTGCGTCGGGGGGCAATCAGCCCCAGCATTTT; cdr3_aa: CASSASGGNQPQHF
clone_size: .; j_call: TRBJ1-5; v_call: TRBV4-1; d_call: .; cdr3_nt: TGCGCCAGCAGCCATCCGACGGGTCTGGGTCAGCCCCAGCATTTT; cdr3_aa: CASSHPTGLGQPQHF
clone_size: few; j_call: TRBJ2-5; v_call: TRBV5-1; d_call: .; cdr3_nt: TGCGCCAGCAGCTTGGGTGTGACAGAGGAAGAGACCCAGTACTTC; cdr3_aa: CASSLGVTEEETQYF
clone_size: few; j_call: TRBJ2-7; v_call: TRBV7-2; d_call: TRBD1; cdr3_nt: TGTGCCAGCAGCCCAGCTCGGACAGGGGCCTACGAGCAGTACTTC; cdr3_aa: CASSPARTGAYEQYF
clone_size: few; j_call: TRBJ1-1; v_call: TRBV2; d_call: .; cdr3_nt: TGTGCCAGCAGTGGGGTTGACAGGAGGGCTTTCTTT; cdr3_aa: CASSGVDRRAFF
clone_size: .; j_call: TRBJ2-1; v_call: TRBV5-1; d_call: TRBD2; cdr3_nt: TGCGCCAGCAGCTTGCTAGCGGGGCGGGAGAATGAGCAGTTCTTC; cdr3_aa: CASSLLAGRENEQFF
clone_size: .; j_call: TRBJ2-5; v_call: TRBV7-2; d_call: .; cdr3_nt: TGTGCCAGCAGCTCAGCTACGGGGACCCAGTACTTC; cdr3_aa: CASSSATGTQYF
clone_size: few; j_call: TRBJ1-5; v_call: TRBV15; d_call: .; cdr3_nt: TGTGCCACCAGCAGAGGACAGTCGTATAGCAATCAGCCCCAGCATTTT; cdr3_aa: CATSRGQSYSNQPQHF
clone_size: .; j_call: TRBJ2-1; v_call: TRBV28; d_call: .; cdr3_nt: TGTGCCAGCAGCCGTCGGGGGTCGGAGCAGTTCTTC; cdr3_aa: CASSRRGSEQFF
clone_size: few; j_call: TRBJ1-5; v_call: TRBV7-9; d_call: .; cdr3_nt: TGTGCCAGCAGCTCTTATCACCGGCAGGGGTTCTCTCAGCCCCAGCATTTT; cdr3_aa: CASSSYHRQGFSQPQHF
clone_size: few; j_call: TRBJ2-5; v_call: TRBV5-1; d_call: TRBD1; cdr3_nt: TGCGCCAGCAGCCGTACGGGACAGCCAGAAGAGACCCAGTACTTC; cdr3_aa: CASSRTGQPEETQYF